This T cell receptor beta chain was recovered during a study of blood T cells in healthy people across ages. The V end lost 0 bases, the J end lost 4 bases, and 7 bases lay between the germline ends. This CDR3 is built from 14 residues. Germline CDR1 reads MNHEY; CDR2 reads SVGEGT. PCR was performed a second time for roughly 6 to 12 cycles using a sample-barcoded 5' primer and a J-beta primer mix. Using its own MiXCR run on the 5' RACE reads, TCRdb lists one record per CDR3 protein. The sample lists 550,000 to 650,000 distinct CDR3 sequences, about 30% occurring once. V gene TRBV6-2 or TRBV6-3 combines with J gene TRBJ1-5, with D unresolved. This sequence originates from a woman at least 80 years old in good health. Material for sequencing was blood. CDR3 sequence (DNA): TGTGCCAGCAGTTACTCGCGCTGGAATCAGCCCCAGCATTTT. This translates into CASSYSRWNQPQHF.